This is a list of T cell receptor beta chains from one sample in a study of cytomegalovirus exposure and HLA in healthy donors. Using immunoSEQ multiplex PCR, the repertoire was profiled, and TCRdb retains in-frame clones only, with some absent. The sample includes roughly 200,000 clones, 80% to 85% of them seen just once. The sequencing input was PBMCs. The receptors shown here come from a woman in her 30s in good health and CMV-seronegative. Each CDR3 is given with its conserved first and last residue. Fields, in order: clone size, D gene, J gene, V gene, CDR3 DNA, CDR3 protein. A D gene is named only where the DNA matches it firmly. Rows may omit the clone size; those that give it use once, few, many or a size class.

clone_size: -
d_call: -
j_call: TRBJ2-5
v_call: TRBV30
cdr3_nt: TGTGCCTGGGGCCCAGGGAACAGTCAAGAGACCCAGTACTTC
cdr3_aa: CAWGPGNSQETQYF

clone_size: once
d_call: -
j_call: TRBJ2-2
v_call: TRBV13
cdr3_nt: TGTGCCAGCAGCTTCGGGGGAAGTAGACGGACCGGGGAGCTGTTTTTT
cdr3_aa: CASSFGGSRRTGELFF

clone_size: -
d_call: -
j_call: TRBJ2-7
v_call: TRBV2
cdr3_nt: TGTGCCAGCAGTGTCGAGCGCGAGCAGTACTTC
cdr3_aa: CASSVEREQYF

clone_size: -
d_call: -
j_call: TRBJ1-2
v_call: TRBV6-6
cdr3_nt: TGTGCCAGCAGTTACGCAGGGGAGAATGGCTACACCTTC
cdr3_aa: CASSYAGENGYTF

clone_size: -
d_call: TRBD1
j_call: TRBJ2-1
v_call: TRBV5-1
cdr3_nt: TGCGCCAGCAGCTTAGGACAGGGGCTGTACAATGAGCAGTTCTTC
cdr3_aa: CASSLGQGLYNEQFF

clone_size: -
d_call: TRBD2
j_call: TRBJ2-1
v_call: TRBV28
cdr3_nt: TGTGCCAGCACCAGGACTAGCGGGGGGCCCTACAATGAGCAGTTCTTC
cdr3_aa: CASTRTSGGPYNEQFF

clone_size: -
d_call: -
j_call: TRBJ2-2
v_call: TRBV29-1
cdr3_nt: TGCAGCGTTGCAGGGGCCACGAACACCGGGGAGCTGTTTTTT
cdr3_aa: CSVAGATNTGELFF

clone_size: -
d_call: TRBD1
j_call: TRBJ1-1
v_call: TRBV30
cdr3_nt: TGTGCCTGGAGTTATCGGGACAGAACTGAAGCTTTCTTT
cdr3_aa: CAWSYRDRTEAFF

clone_size: -
d_call: TRBD1
j_call: TRBJ1-1
v_call: TRBV18
cdr3_nt: TGTGCCAGCTCGCCACAGGGGGCAGGCACTGAAGCTTTCTTT
cdr3_aa: CASSPQGAGTEAFF

clone_size: -
d_call: -
j_call: TRBJ2-5
v_call: TRBV7-8
cdr3_nt: TGTGCCAGCAGCTTAGTTACAGGGCAAGAGACCCAGTACTTC
cdr3_aa: CASSLVTGQETQYF

clone_size: many
d_call: -
j_call: TRBJ1-4
v_call: TRBV28
cdr3_nt: TGTGCCAGCATAAGGGACAAGCATGAAAAACTGTTTTTT
cdr3_aa: CASIRDKHEKLFF

clone_size: -
d_call: TRBD2
j_call: TRBJ2-7
v_call: TRBV18
cdr3_nt: TGTGCCAGCTCACCACCAAATCAGGGACTAGCGGCCCACGAGCAGTACTTC
cdr3_aa: CASSPPNQGLAAHEQYF

clone_size: -
d_call: TRBD1
j_call: TRBJ2-1
v_call: TRBV4-2
cdr3_nt: TGTGCCAGCAGCCAAGCTGACAGGGCCTACAATGAGCAGTTCTTC
cdr3_aa: CASSQADRAYNEQFF

clone_size: -
d_call: TRBD1
j_call: TRBJ1-1
v_call: TRBV6-6
cdr3_nt: TGTGCCAGCAGGGGTCTCCCCTCGACAGGGGAGTTTAGTGCTTTCTTT
cdr3_aa: CASRGLPSTGEFSAFF

clone_size: -
d_call: -
j_call: TRBJ2-7
v_call: TRBV5-4
cdr3_nt: TGTGCCAGCAGCTTGGAACAGGGCAGGTACGAGCAGTACTTC
cdr3_aa: CASSLEQGRYEQYF

clone_size: -
d_call: TRBD1
j_call: TRBJ1-4
v_call: TRBV6-6
cdr3_nt: TGTGCCAGCAGTTACTTACAGGGGGCAAGAGGAGAAAAACTGTTTTTT
cdr3_aa: CASSYLQGARGEKLFF

clone_size: -
d_call: -
j_call: TRBJ1-2
v_call: TRBV5-1
cdr3_nt: TGCGCCAGCAGCTTAACCAGGACCGGGGGAGGCTACACCTTC
cdr3_aa: CASSLTRTGGGYTF

clone_size: -
d_call: -
j_call: TRBJ1-5
v_call: TRBV15
cdr3_nt: TGTGCCACCAGCGGGACAAACAATCAGCCCCAGCATTTT
cdr3_aa: CATSGTNNQPQHF

clone_size: -
d_call: -
j_call: TRBJ1-1
v_call: TRBV12-5
cdr3_nt: TGTGCTAGTGGTTTTGAGGTCGCGGGCCAGACGAACACTGAAGCTTTCTTT
cdr3_aa: CASGFEVAGQTNTEAFF

clone_size: few
d_call: TRBD1
j_call: TRBJ1-1
v_call: TRBV29-1
cdr3_nt: TGCAGCGTTGAAGATCAACAGGGGGCGGAAGCTTTCTTT
cdr3_aa: CSVEDQQGAEAFF

clone_size: -
d_call: -
j_call: TRBJ1-1
v_call: TRBV29-1
cdr3_nt: TGCAGCGTCGGACATGGGGCTGAAGCTTTCTTT
cdr3_aa: CSVGHGAEAFF

clone_size: -
d_call: TRBD1
j_call: TRBJ2-7
v_call: TRBV30
cdr3_nt: TGTGCCTGGAGTACAGGGGGCTCCACCTACGAGCAGTACTTC
cdr3_aa: CAWSTGGSTYEQYF

clone_size: once
d_call: -
j_call: TRBJ2-3
v_call: TRBV2
cdr3_nt: TGTGCCAGCAGTGTCACAGGACACACAGATACGCAGTATTTT
cdr3_aa: CASSVTGHTDTQYF

clone_size: -
d_call: TRBD2
j_call: TRBJ2-2
v_call: TRBV5-4
cdr3_nt: TGTGCCAGCAGGGCTGGCGGGAGCAACACCGGGGAGCTGTTTTTT
cdr3_aa: CASRAGGSNTGELFF

clone_size: -
d_call: TRBD1
j_call: TRBJ2-7
v_call: TRBV4-2
cdr3_nt: TGTGCCAGCAGCCAAGAGATCAGGGGCAGGGGGTACGAGCAGTACTTC
cdr3_aa: CASSQEIRGRGYEQYF

clone_size: -
d_call: -
j_call: TRBJ1-4
v_call: TRBV10-3
cdr3_nt: TGTGCCATCAGTGAAACAGGAGCACCTAATGAAAAACTGTTTTTT
cdr3_aa: CAISETGAPNEKLFF

clone_size: few
d_call: TRBD1
j_call: TRBJ2-2
v_call: TRBV14
cdr3_nt: TGTGCCAGCAGCTACTCCGGGACAGGGTACACCGGGGAGCTGTTTTTT
cdr3_aa: CASSYSGTGYTGELFF

clone_size: -
d_call: TRBD2
j_call: TRBJ2-7
v_call: TRBV6-1
cdr3_nt: TGTGCCAGCAGCCTCCAAGGGGACTACTACGAGCAGTACTTC
cdr3_aa: CASSLQGDYYEQYF

clone_size: -
d_call: TRBD1
j_call: TRBJ2-1
v_call: TRBV25-1
cdr3_nt: TGTGCCAGCAGTGACTCGGACAGGGTAGGCTACAATGAGCAGTTCTTC
cdr3_aa: CASSDSDRVGYNEQFF

clone_size: many
d_call: -
j_call: TRBJ2-5
v_call: TRBV28
cdr3_nt: TGTGCCAGCAGGAAGGGGGAGACCCAGTACTTC
cdr3_aa: CASRKGETQYF

clone_size: once
d_call: TRBD1
j_call: TRBJ2-6
v_call: TRBV19
cdr3_nt: TGTGCCAGTAGTAAGATCGACAGGGGATTGAGCTCTGGGGCCAACGTCCTGACTTTC
cdr3_aa: CASSKIDRGLSSGANVLTF

clone_size: -
d_call: -
j_call: TRBJ1-1
v_call: TRBV30
cdr3_nt: TGTGCCTGGAGAGGGGGTGTCCGGATGAACACTGAAGCTTTCTTT
cdr3_aa: CAWRGGVRMNTEAFF

clone_size: -
d_call: TRBD2
j_call: TRBJ2-1
v_call: TRBV5-1
cdr3_nt: TGCGCCAGCAGCTTGCCTAGCGGGAGCGGCTACAATGAGCAGTTCTTC
cdr3_aa: CASSLPSGSGYNEQFF

clone_size: -
d_call: TRBD1
j_call: TRBJ1-4
v_call: TRBV7-9
cdr3_nt: TGTGCCAGCAGCTTGGGGACAGGGAATGAAAAACTGTTTTTT
cdr3_aa: CASSLGTGNEKLFF

clone_size: -
d_call: -
j_call: TRBJ1-1
v_call: TRBV29-1
cdr3_nt: TGCAGCGTTGAATTACGCCTCCTTAAGAGAGCTTTCTTT
cdr3_aa: CSVELRLLKRAFF

clone_size: -
d_call: TRBD1
j_call: TRBJ1-1
v_call: TRBV6-6
cdr3_nt: TGTGCCAGCACCGCCGGGACAGCCAACACTGAAGCTTTCTTT
cdr3_aa: CASTAGTANTEAFF

clone_size: -
d_call: -
j_call: TRBJ1-3
v_call: TRBV5-1
cdr3_nt: TGCGCCAGCAGCTTGGGGGAGATATCGGTGGGAAACACCATATATTTT
cdr3_aa: CASSLGEISVGNTIYF

clone_size: -
d_call: -
j_call: TRBJ2-2
v_call: TRBV7-3
cdr3_nt: TGTGCCAGCACCAGACAGACAGTAGGGACCGGGGAGCTGTTTTTT
cdr3_aa: CASTRQTVGTGELFF

clone_size: -
d_call: TRBD1
j_call: TRBJ2-7
v_call: TRBV10-3
cdr3_nt: TGTGCCATCAAGAAGGGGACAGATGAGCAGTACTTC
cdr3_aa: CAIKKGTDEQYF

clone_size: -
d_call: TRBD1
j_call: TRBJ1-4
v_call: TRBV6-4
cdr3_nt: TGTGCCAGCAGTGACTCAGGGACAGCTAATGAAAAACTGTTTTTT
cdr3_aa: CASSDSGTANEKLFF

clone_size: -
d_call: -
j_call: TRBJ1-2
v_call: TRBV5-8
cdr3_nt: TGTGCCAGCAGCTGGACGGCAGGGAGGCTTAACTATGGCTACACCTTC
cdr3_aa: CASSWTAGRLNYGYTF

clone_size: -
d_call: TRBD1
j_call: TRBJ1-2
v_call: TRBV19
cdr3_nt: TGTGCCAGTAGTCCGGGACAGGGGGTGGATGGCTACACCTTC
cdr3_aa: CASSPGQGVDGYTF

clone_size: -
d_call: TRBD1
j_call: TRBJ2-3
v_call: TRBV29-1
cdr3_nt: TGCAGCGCCTACCGGGACAGGACAACTTTTACCACAGATACGCAGTATTTT
cdr3_aa: CSAYRDRTTFTTDTQYF

clone_size: -
d_call: -
j_call: TRBJ1-3
v_call: TRBV9
cdr3_nt: TGTGCCAGCAGCGTACGGGGTTCTGGAAACACCATATATTTT
cdr3_aa: CASSVRGSGNTIYF

clone_size: -
d_call: TRBD1
j_call: TRBJ2-7
v_call: TRBV28
cdr3_nt: TGTGCCAGCAGTTCCCCTCCGGGACAGGGGGCTTACGAGCAGTACTTC
cdr3_aa: CASSSPPGQGAYEQYF

clone_size: -
d_call: -
j_call: TRBJ1-3
v_call: TRBV15
cdr3_nt: TGTGCCACCAGCAGAGATCGAACGGTCTCTGGAAACACCATATATTTT
cdr3_aa: CATSRDRTVSGNTIYF

clone_size: -
d_call: -
j_call: TRBJ1-4
v_call: TRBV9
cdr3_nt: TGTGCCAGCAGCGTAGGAACCGGAACTAATGAAAAACTGTTTTTT
cdr3_aa: CASSVGTGTNEKLFF

clone_size: -
d_call: -
j_call: TRBJ1-2
v_call: TRBV28
cdr3_nt: TGTGCCAGCAGCCCGACAGGAACTAACTATGGCTACACCTTC
cdr3_aa: CASSPTGTNYGYTF

clone_size: -
d_call: TRBD1
j_call: TRBJ1-2
v_call: TRBV15
cdr3_nt: TGTGCCACCAAAAGACAGGGGACTAACTATGGCTACACCTTC
cdr3_aa: CATKRQGTNYGYTF

clone_size: -
d_call: TRBD2
j_call: TRBJ2-1
v_call: TRBV11-2
cdr3_nt: TGTGCCAGCAGCTTTATTAGCGGGAGTGATGAGCAGTTCTTC
cdr3_aa: CASSFISGSDEQFF

clone_size: -
d_call: TRBD1
j_call: TRBJ2-7
v_call: TRBV5-4
cdr3_nt: TGTGCCAGCAGCTCTAGGGACAGGGGACATTCCTACGAGCAGTACTTC
cdr3_aa: CASSSRDRGHSYEQYF

clone_size: -
d_call: TRBD2
j_call: TRBJ2-7
v_call: TRBV6-5
cdr3_nt: TGTGCCAGCAGACTAGCGGGAGGGCTGGAGCAGTACTTC
cdr3_aa: CASRLAGGLEQYF

clone_size: -
d_call: -
j_call: TRBJ2-1
v_call: TRBV30
cdr3_nt: TGTGCCTGGAGGCGACCTGGGAGCAATGAGCAGTTCTTC
cdr3_aa: CAWRRPGSNEQFF